These 29 T cell receptor beta chains were sequenced from one sample in a study of CD8 T cells in Susac syndrome. Reverse transcription used about 0.45 to 1 ug RNA and random hexamers. TCRdb analysed the immunoSEQ multiplex PCR reads with MiXCR anew, one entry per CDR3 protein. Counted here are about 240,000 distinct CDR3 sequences, around 96% occurring once; the ten biggest clones make up approximately 0.1%. Sequenced input: CD4+ T cells from PBMCs. The receptor source for this set is a human donor with Susac syndrome.

V gene TRBV29-1 combines with J gene TRBJ2-3; 10 nucleotides match TRBD2. The junction had 8 bases not matched to a gene; V was cut back by 6 bases and J by 2 bases. In germline, CDR1 is SQVTM, CDR2 ANQGSEA. This CDR3 comprises 15 residues. This chain's CDR3 is CSVKGTSDLTDTQYF. In nucleotides, the CDR3 is TGCAGCGTAAAGGGGACTAGCGACCTCACAGATACGCAGTATTTT.

The rearrangement uses TRBV29-1 and TRBJ2-3; TRBD1 aligns across 7 bases. The V gene end was trimmed by 5 bases and the J gene end by 2 bases; junction bases not matched to a gene: 7. The CDR3 extends over 14 amino acids. From germline, CDR1 is SQVTM and CDR2 ANQGSEA. Written as DNA, the CDR3 is TGCAGCGTTTGCAACAGGGGCCCCACAGATACGCAGTATTTT. It translates to CSVCNRGPTDTQYF.

V and J are TRBV10-3 and TRBJ2-7; D possibly corresponds to TRBD2 (5 bases). The V and J ends lost 10 bases and 6 bases respectively, with 13 bases between them. Germline V gene lookup returns CDR1 ENHRY and CDR2 SYGVKD. The length of the CDR3 is 11 residues. The CDR3 coding sequence is TGTGCCACGCACGGGGTAGGCGAGCAGTACTTC. It is translated as CATHGVGEQYF.

The chain is built from TRBV7-2 and TRBJ2-5, with 7 bases identical to TRBD2. The V segment lost 3 bases and the J segment 5 bases; nucleotides outside the gene matches: 3. The CDR3 length is 13 residues. Germline CDR1 reads SGHTA; CDR2 reads FQGNSA. CDR3 nucleotides: TGTGCCAGCAGCTTTGTGCGGGAGGAGACCCAGTACTTC. Its protein product is CASSFVREETQYF.

V gene TRBV27 combines with J gene TRBJ2-7; 10 bases align to TRBD1. The germline gives CDR1 MNHEY, CDR2 SMNVEV (reference sequence). The CDR3 has 15 amino acids. The ends lost 5 bases at V and 4 bases at J; junction bases unmatched: 8. The CDR3 spells CASSPRDRGPYEQYF. The CDR3 DNA follows: TGTGCCAGCAGTCCGAGGGACAGGGGACCGTACGAGCAGTACTTC.

The chain uses TRBV3-1 and TRBJ2-3; D is perhaps TRBD2 (6 bases). The V end lost 3 bases, the J end lost 5 bases, and 9 bases lay between the germline ends. The CDR3 extends over 13 amino acids. The germline gives CDR1 LGHDT, CDR2 YNNKEL (reference sequence). This chain's CDR3 is CASSQQGGDTQYF. CDR3 sequence (DNA): TGTGCCAGCAGCCAGCAGGGAGGAGATACGCAGTATTTT.

The chain employs TRBV25-1 and TRBJ1-3; 8 bases line up with TRBD1. The V gene's germline CDR1 is MGHDK and CDR2 SYGVNS. The V segment lost 6 bases and the J segment 2 bases; nucleotides outside the gene matches: 6. The CDR3 consists of 15 residues. CDR3 sequence reads: CASRETGVTGNTIYF. The CDR3 DNA reads as TGTGCCAGCAGGGAGACAGGGGTGACTGGAAACACCATATATTTT.

This sequence joins TRBV5-1 and TRBJ2-3; 12 nucleotides agree with TRBD2. CDR3 size: 17 residues. Unmatched junction bases numbered 5, after V lost 3 bases and J lost 0 bases. The germline V gene encodes CDR1 SGHRS and CDR2 YFSETQ. In DNA, the CDR3 is TGCGCCAGCAGCTCTAGACTAGCGGGAGATAGCACAGATACGCAGTATTTT. Its protein product is CASSSRLAGDSTDTQYF.

The chain is built from TRBV29-1 and TRBJ2-1, with 8 bases aligning to TRBD2. Germline trimming cut 6 bases from V and 3 bases from J; bases unmatched to any gene: 13. This CDR3 has 16 amino acids. Germline assignment: CDR1 SQVTM and CDR2 ANQGSEA. The CDR3, as DNA: TGCAGCGTCGACGAATGGGCTAGCGGGTACTACAATGAGCAGTTCTTC. Protein sequence: CSVDEWASGYYNEQFF.

V and J are TRBV24-1 and TRBJ2-3, with 9 bases fitting TRBD2. The germline CDR1 and CDR2 sequences are KGHDR and SFDVKD. J was trimmed by 2 bases and V by 10 bases; bases with no gene match: 18. The CDR3 extends over 18 amino acids. CDR3 DNA sequence: TGTGCCACGATGAAGAGACTGGAGCGGGAGGACCTCACAGATACGCAGTATTTT. Translated: CATMKRLEREDLTDTQYF.

The chain carries TRBV13 and TRBJ1-5, with D unresolved. V dropped 5 bases and J dropped 4 bases, with 15 bases sitting between them. Germline V gene lookup returns CDR1 PRHDT and CDR2 FYEKMQ (reference sequence). The CDR3 contains 15 residues. Here the CDR3 reads CASSRGLSGNQPQHF. Written as DNA, the CDR3 is TGTGCCAGCAGCCGAGGTCTTTCCGGAAATCAGCCCCAGCATTTT.

This clonotype occurred once. For the CDR3, the DNA is TGTGCCAGCAGCCGTGGGGGGACGGCCTATAGCGAGCAGTTCTTC. The encoded protein is CASSRGGTAYSEQFF. V and J are TRBV3-1 and TRBJ2-1; maybe TRBD2 (6 bases). This CDR3 is built from 15 residues. Germline V gives CDR1 LGHDT, CDR2 YNNKEL (reference sequence). V was cut by 4 bases and J by 10 bases, with 20 bases left in between.

The chain carries TRBV28 and TRBJ2-1; 7 bases agree with TRBD2. Germline CDR1 MDHEN, CDR2 SYDVKM. J lost 2 bases, V lost 3 bases, and 25 bases had no gene match. The CDR3 has 22 residues. This chain's CDR3 is CASSLRVLLSSLAGDPYNEQFF. DNA for the CDR3: TGTGCCAGCAGTTTGCGGGTGTTGTTATCTTCTCTGGCGGGAGACCCCTACAATGAGCAGTTCTTC.

In its sample, this clonotype was seen once. The chain uses TRBV28 and TRBJ2-7, with D possibly TRBD1 on 6 matching bases. Germline values: CDR1 MDHEN, CDR2 SYDVKM. The CDR3 length is 12 residues. The V end lost 7 bases, the J end lost 1 base, and 8 bases lay between the germline ends. The CDR3, as DNA: TGTGCCAGCAACAGGGCGTCCTACGAGCAGTACTTC. Translating it yields CASNRASYEQYF.

The sample holds a few counts of this clonotype. An end of the junction differs from the germline gene, which may be a read error. The chain combines TRBV7-3 with TRBJ1-1; D is undetermined. Germline V gives CDR1 SGHTA, CDR2 FQGTGA. The CDR3 length is 13 residues. The CDR3: CASSLFGNTEAFF. The CDR3 coding sequence is TGTGCCAGTAGCTTATTCGGGAACACTGAAGCTTTCTTT.

J is TRBJ1-5 and V is TRBV24-1; D not certain. Germline V gene data show CDR1 as KGHDR and CDR2 as SFDVKD. With 3 bases removed from V and 4 bases from J, the gap between germline ends came to 9 bases. CDR3 size: 14 residues. The CDR3 protein is CATSDPSGNQPQHF. CDR3 sequence (DNA): TGTGCCACCAGTGATCCGTCAGGAAATCAGCCCCAGCATTTT.

V is TRBV6-5 and J is TRBJ2-6; no definite D call. CDR3 length equals 15 residues. V lost 7 bases, J lost 0 bases, and 10 bases lay in between. Germline V CDR1 and CDR2: MNHEY, SVGAGI. The CDR3 sequence is CASKSPSSGANVLTF. As DNA, the CDR3 is TGTGCCAGCAAATCACCAAGCTCTGGGGCCAACGTCCTGACTTTC.

A word on this clonotype: No conserved phenylalanine or tryptophan is present at the end of the CDR3, so a read error is the likely explanation. This chain connects TRBV29-1 to TRBJ2-7, with TRBD1 identical over 7 bases. Per the germline V gene, CDR1 is SQVTM and CDR2 is ANQGSEA. This CDR3 region has 12 residues. Trimming cost V 6 bases and J 3 bases; bases outside gene matches: 5. The CDR3 DNA reads TGCAGCGTCCGGGACAGATTCTACGAGCAGTACCTC. Protein: CSVRDRFYEQYL.

V usage is TRBV15 and J usage is TRBJ1-2; no reliable D call. Germline CDR1 LNHNV, CDR2 YYDKDF (reference sequence). The CDR3 totals 18 residues. V lost 5 bases, J lost 2 bases, and 24 bases lay in between. CDR3 nucleotides: TGTGCCACCAGCTCGAAATTGGGTATAGAACGCTTCAACTATGGCTACACCTTC. This sequence encodes CATSSKLGIERFNYGYTF.

This chain connects TRBV30 to TRBJ2-7; D may be TRBD1 or TRBD2 (5 bases each). CDR3 length: 15 amino acids. Trimming removed 3 bases at V and 5 bases at J, with 20 bases between. Germline V gene data show CDR1 as GTSNPN and CDR2 as SVGIG (reference sequence). Written as DNA, the CDR3 is TGTGCCTGGAGCCCCTCTCTTTGGGGACCCGACGAGCAGTACTTC. Protein product: CAWSPSLWGPDEQYF.

The J gene is TRBJ2-1, the V gene TRBV20-1; maybe TRBD2 (6 bases). CDR3 length equals 16 residues. The V gene's germline CDR1 is DFQATT and CDR2 SNEGSKA (reference sequence). V lost 0 bases, J lost 5 bases, and 17 bases lay in between. DNA for the CDR3: TGCAGTGCTAGAGATCGGGGGACTCCAGCCCACAATGAGCAGTTCTTC. Its translation: CSARDRGTPAHNEQFF.

The chain joins TRBV5-1 to TRBJ1-1; perhaps TRBD1 as D (5 bases). The ends were cut back, 0 bases at V and 3 bases at J, with 24 bases in the middle. The CDR3 loop spans 19 amino acids. CDR1 is SGHRS and CDR2 is YFSETQ in the germline V gene. CDR3 nucleotides: TGCGCCAGCAGCTTGGGTTTAGTGTTGGGGGAGGATTCGGACACTGAAGCTTTCTTT. Protein sequence: CASSLGLVLGEDSDTEAFF.

This chain joins TRBV12-3 or TRBV12-4 and TRBJ2-7; possible D gene TRBD2, 5 bases. V lost 4 bases to trimming and J lost 4 bases, with 8 bases between them. This CDR3 is 12 amino acids long. DNA for the CDR3: TGTGCCAGCAGTTACGGGATTTACGAGCAGTACTTC. Translated: CASSYGIYEQYF.

The V gene is TRBV20-1, the J gene TRBJ1-2; possibly TRBD1 for D (5 bases). The CDR3 runs to 13 residues. The V end was cut by 2 bases, the J end by 3 bases, with 10 bases between. Germline V CDR1 and CDR2: DFQATT, SNEGSKA (reference sequence). CDR3 sequence (DNA): TGCAGTGCTAGATTGGGGGTCGACTATGGCTACACCTTC. Translation: CSARLGVDYGYTF.

The rearrangement links TRBV4-2 to TRBJ2-1; D not certain. Trimming cost V 3 bases and J 10 bases, with 13 bases left between them. The CDR3 has 13 amino acids. Looked up from germline, CDR1 is LGHNA and CDR2 is YNFKEQ. DNA of the CDR3: TGTGCCAGCAGCCATGATTCCCTATTGGAGCAGTTCTTC. Protein sequence: CASSHDSLLEQFF.

The rearrangement uses TRBV27 and TRBJ2-7; no clear D gene. CDR1 and CDR2 (germline): MNHEY, SMNVEV (reference sequence). Deletions cut 5 bases from V and 4 bases from J, with 12 bases between. This CDR3 has 13 amino acids. The chain's CDR3 is CASSIAPYYEQYF. CDR3 DNA: TGTGCCAGCAGTATTGCGCCATATTACGAGCAGTACTTC.

This clonotype was picked up one time. The chain combines TRBV19 with TRBJ1-2; 7 positions agree with TRBD1. The germline V gene has CDR1 LNHDA and CDR2 SQIVND (reference sequence). The CDR3 spans 14 residues. V trimming: 6 bases; J trimming: 0 bases; junction bases outside the gene matches: 4. CDR3 region: CASSRDSSNYGYTF. CDR3 sequence (DNA): TGTGCCAGTAGCCGGGACAGCTCTAACTATGGCTACACCTTC.

The J gene is TRBJ2-7, the V gene TRBV29-1; weak D call: TRBD2 (7 bases). V lost 5 bases and J lost 2, with 19 bases in between. The germline V gene has CDR1 SQVTM and CDR2 ANQGSEA. The CDR3 runs 15 residues. In DNA form, the CDR3 reads TGCAGCGTTTCCCGGGGGGCGGGTTCTACCTACGAGCAGTACTTC. Translating it yields CSVSRGAGSTYEQYF.

The chain couples TRBV2 to TRBJ2-1, with 9 bases aligning to TRBD1. J gave up 14 bases and V 5 bases, and 7 bases lay outside the gene matches. Per germline, CDR1 SNHLY and CDR2 FYNNEI. There are 12 residues in the CDR3. CDR3 bases: TGTGCCAGCAGTCGACAGGGGGGTGTGAAGTTCTTC. Its translation is CASSRQGGVKFF. The full variable domain, completed using reference TRBV2 and TRBJ2-1, is EPEVTQTPSHQVTQMGQEVILRCVPISNHLYFYWYRQILGQKVEFLVSFYNNEISEKSEIFDDQFSVERPDGSNFTLKIRSTKLEDSAMYFCASSRQGGVKFFGPGTRLTVL.